This T cell receptor beta chain was captured in a study of cytotoxic CD8 clonotypes in ibrutinib-treated CLL. This CDR3 spans 14 amino acids. V was trimmed by 5 bases and J by 2 bases, leaving 12 bases between them. Germline V gene data show CDR1 as SGHTA and CDR2 as FQGNSA. Depth targeted 1 in 200,000 to 1 in 1 million T cells, averaging about 9.2x coverage per clonotype. Profiled with immunoSEQ multiplex PCR; TCRdb holds only in-frame clones, not every one. Of a few hundred thousand clones in the sample, about 80% were seen once. Regarding this clone: Antigen: not known.

Overall study findings and caveats: Clonality measured at baseline exceeded age-matched healthy donors, tracking circulating CD8+ T-cell counts. Before falling back toward baseline at progression, clonality had risen at the time of ibrutinib response. Sustained-remission patients were sampled at one set of times and progressing patients at different ones.

The specimen comprised PBMCs, sampled before ibrutinib treatment. The J gene is TRBJ1-1, the V gene TRBV7-2; no clear D gene. The sequence was obtained from a human donor with chronic lymphocytic leukemia. The CDR3 loop is CASSVEPPNTEAFF. The CDR3 DNA sequence: TGTGCCAGCAGCGTAGAGCCACCAAACACTGAAGCTTTCTTT.